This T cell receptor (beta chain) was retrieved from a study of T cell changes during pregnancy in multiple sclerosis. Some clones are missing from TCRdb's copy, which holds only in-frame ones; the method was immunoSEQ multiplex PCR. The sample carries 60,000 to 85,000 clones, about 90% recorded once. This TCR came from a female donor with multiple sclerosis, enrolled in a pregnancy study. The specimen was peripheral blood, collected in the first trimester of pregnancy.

Here the CDR3 DNA reads TGTGCCAGCAGCTTGGGGGCGGGCTATTACAATGAGCAGTTCTTC. The encoded protein is CASSLGAGYYNEQFF. The chain has TRBV5-6 and TRBJ2-1; tentatively, D is TRBD2 (5 bases). In germline, CDR1 is SGHDT, CDR2 YYEEEE. The CDR3 loop spans 15 amino acids. The ends were cut back, 0 bases at V and 4 bases at J, with 11 bases in the middle.